The clone carrying this TCR beta chain was observed a handful of times. Its specificity is unknown. This sample stems from a study of vaccination and CD4 T cells after COVID-19. Once obtained from cultured CD4+ T cells, the DNA was sequenced using the Oncomine TCR Beta short-read assay. Genomic DNA was taken out of cultured CD4+ T cells by extraction. TCRdb reprocessed the PCR reads via MiXCR and lists one record per CDR3 protein. Among around 15,000 distinct CDR3 sequences listed, about 50% were seen once. Stated treatment: roughly nine-day PBMC culture with coronavirus spike peptide pools or control peptides (ViraFEST assay). V lost 7 bases to trimming and J lost 9 bases; unmatched junction nucleotides: 9. Germline values: CDR1 SGHTA, CDR2 FQGNSA. The CDR3 contains 15 residues.

The sequence was collected from a human donor who had recovered from COVID-19. The sample consisted of CD4+ T cells from blood, cultured in vitro. This chain links TRBV7-2 with TRBJ2-3, with 14 bases identical to TRBD2. The CDR3 protein is CASTRTSGGIWTQYF. CDR3 sequence (DNA): TGTGCCAGCACCAGGACTAGCGGGGGGATTTGGACGCAGTATTTT.